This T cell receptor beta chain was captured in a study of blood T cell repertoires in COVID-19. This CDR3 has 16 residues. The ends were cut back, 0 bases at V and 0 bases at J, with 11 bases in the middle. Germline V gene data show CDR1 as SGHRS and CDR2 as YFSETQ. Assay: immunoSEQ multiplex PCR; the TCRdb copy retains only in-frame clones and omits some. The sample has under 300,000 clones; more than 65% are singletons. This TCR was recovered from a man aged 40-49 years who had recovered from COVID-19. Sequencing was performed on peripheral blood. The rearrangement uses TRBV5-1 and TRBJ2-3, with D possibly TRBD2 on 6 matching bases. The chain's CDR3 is CASSLVSGTSTDTQYF. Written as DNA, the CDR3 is TGCGCCAGCAGCTTGGTTAGCGGCACTAGCACAGATACGCAGTATTTT.